This T cell receptor (beta chain) was recorded in a study of immune evolution from preneoplasia to lung adenocarcinoma. Overall study results and limits: Later-stage lesions seemingly showed higher T cell density and diversity than normal lung. From normal lung to invasive adenocarcinoma, top clone frequencies appeared to decrease.

Libraries were prepared by immunoSEQ multiplex PCR; TCRdb keeps only in-frame clonotypes and omits some of them. There are 4,500 to 5,500 clones in the sample; over 65% occur only once, and about 8.1% lies in the top ten. Germline loops: CDR1 LNHDA, CDR2 SQIVND (reference sequence). The V and J ends lost 6 bases and 5 bases respectively, with 26 bases between them. This CDR3 comprises 18 residues. Regarding this clone: Its antigen is unidentified.

Patients had resection in Japan or China between 2014 and 2017. Two lung cancer pathologists independently confirmed each histologic diagnosis. The chain recombines TRBV19 with TRBJ2-1, with D tentatively TRBD1 or TRBD2 (5 bases each). This clonotype was obtained from a person aged 60-80 years with lung adenocarcinoma. Sequencing used FFPE adjacent normal lung tissue. CDR3 amino acids: CASRPRAWERQGDNEQFF. The CDR3, as DNA: TGTGCCAGTAGACCCCGGGCCTGGGAGAGGCAAGGGGACAATGAGCAGTTCTTC.